This TCR beta chain comes out of a study of blood T cell repertoires in COVID-19. Study-level information: Acute-phase and convalescent COVID-19 samples originated in the United States, Italy and Spain. Nucleic acid was either cDNA or gDNA, and it came from T cells, B-cell-depleted T cells, or PBMCs.

Only in-frame clones appear in the TCRdb table, and some are missing; sequencing was by immunoSEQ multiplex PCR. This table has some 530,000 clones, roughly nine tenths appearing once. This clone has just one count. Germline loops: CDR1 SNHLY, CDR2 FYNNEI. This CDR3 is built from 15 residues. V shed 4 bases and J shed 3 bases, with 16 bases lying between them. Cohort assignment relied on participant-reported clinical history. For recovered donors of Cohort 3, there were two negative PCRs, clearance, or symptom resolution. The clonotype was recovered from an older woman who had recovered from COVID-19. The chain combines TRBV2 with TRBJ2-7; possibly TRBD2 for D (7 bases). Sequenced: PBMCs or T cells enriched from blood (not recorded which). The CDR3 loop reads CASSVRGGPLYEQYV. The DNA of the CDR3 is TGTGCCAGCAGTGTGAGGGGGGGCCCGCTCTACGAGCAGTACGTC.